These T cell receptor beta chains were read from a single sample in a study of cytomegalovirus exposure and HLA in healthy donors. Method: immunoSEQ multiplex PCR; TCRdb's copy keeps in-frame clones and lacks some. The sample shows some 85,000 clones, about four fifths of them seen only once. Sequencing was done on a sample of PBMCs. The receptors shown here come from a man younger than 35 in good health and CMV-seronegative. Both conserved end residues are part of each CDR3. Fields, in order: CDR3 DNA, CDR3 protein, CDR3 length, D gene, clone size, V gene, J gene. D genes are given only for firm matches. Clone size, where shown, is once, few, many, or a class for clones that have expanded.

CDR3 DNA: TGTGCCAGTCTCGGGAACACTGAAGCTTTCTTT
CDR3 protein: CASLGNTEAFF
CDR3 length: 11
D gene: .
clone size: .
V gene: TRBV19
J gene: TRBJ1-1

CDR3 DNA: TGTGCCAGCAGCTTTAGCGGGAATAGCGAGACCCAGTACTTC
CDR3 protein: CASSFSGNSETQYF
CDR3 length: 14
D gene: TRBD2
clone size: few
V gene: TRBV9
J gene: TRBJ2-5

CDR3 DNA: TGTGCCGGATCGCTAGCGGGAGGAGAGCAGCAGTTCTTC
CDR3 protein: CAGSLAGGEQQFF
CDR3 length: 13
D gene: TRBD2
clone size: .
V gene: TRBV6-1
J gene: TRBJ2-1

CDR3 DNA: TGTGCCAGCAGTCAGGGGACCCAGTACTTC
CDR3 protein: CASSQGTQYF
CDR3 length: 10
D gene: .
clone size: once
V gene: TRBV2
J gene: TRBJ2-5

CDR3 DNA: TGTGCCTGGAGGGATACGACTGTTACTGGAAACACCATATATTTT
CDR3 protein: CAWRDTTVTGNTIYF
CDR3 length: 15
D gene: .
clone size: .
V gene: TRBV30
J gene: TRBJ1-3

CDR3 DNA: TGTGCCAGCAGTGAAACCTTCGGGAACACTGAAGCTTTCTTT
CDR3 protein: CASSETFGNTEAFF
CDR3 length: 14
D gene: .
clone size: .
V gene: TRBV6-1
J gene: TRBJ1-1

CDR3 DNA: TGTGCCAGCAGCTTAGCGTTCTCGGACAACCCGGACTATGGCTACACCTTC
CDR3 protein: CASSLAFSDNPDYGYTF
CDR3 length: 17
D gene: .
clone size: .
V gene: TRBV7-9
J gene: TRBJ1-2

CDR3 DNA: TGTGCCAGCAGCCCCGGGACAGGCCTTTACGAGCAGTACTTC
CDR3 protein: CASSPGTGLYEQYF
CDR3 length: 14
D gene: TRBD1
clone size: .
V gene: TRBV2
J gene: TRBJ2-7

CDR3 DNA: TGTGCCAGCAGTGTTTCCCCCCGGGGAAACTATGGCTACACCTTC
CDR3 protein: CASSVSPRGNYGYTF
CDR3 length: 15
D gene: .
clone size: .
V gene: TRBV6-1
J gene: TRBJ1-2

CDR3 DNA: TGTGCCTGGAATAGACAGAGCCATAGCAATCAGCCCCAGCATTTT
CDR3 protein: CAWNRQSHSNQPQHF
CDR3 length: 15
D gene: .
clone size: few
V gene: TRBV30
J gene: TRBJ1-5

CDR3 DNA: TGTGCCAGCAGCGTAGATGAATTTGGCGGAAGAAACTATGGCTACACCTTC
CDR3 protein: CASSVDEFGGRNYGYTF
CDR3 length: 17
D gene: .
clone size: .
V gene: TRBV9
J gene: TRBJ1-2

CDR3 DNA: TGTGCCAGCCCTTCCCAATTAGCGGGCAGCTCCTACAATGAGCAGTTCTTC
CDR3 protein: CASPSQLAGSSYNEQFF
CDR3 length: 17
D gene: TRBD2
clone size: .
V gene: TRBV2
J gene: TRBJ2-1

CDR3 DNA: TGTGCCACCGGGGGGAGGGGGGCTAGCGGGACCACAGATACGCAGTATTTT
CDR3 protein: CATGGRGASGTTDTQYF
CDR3 length: 17
D gene: TRBD2
clone size: .
V gene: TRBV15
J gene: TRBJ2-3

CDR3 DNA: TGTGCCAGCAGCCCTAATCGAGACGAGCAGTACTTC
CDR3 protein: CASSPNRDEQYF
CDR3 length: 12
D gene: .
clone size: .
V gene: TRBV7-9
J gene: TRBJ2-7

CDR3 DNA: TGCGCCAGCAGCATCGGACTAGCGGGAGGGCCGAACAATGAGCAGTTCTTC
CDR3 protein: CASSIGLAGGPNNEQFF
CDR3 length: 17
D gene: TRBD2
clone size: .
V gene: TRBV5-1
J gene: TRBJ2-1

CDR3 DNA: TGCGCCAGCAGTCTAGCGGGAGATTACGAGCAGTACTTC
CDR3 protein: CASSLAGDYEQYF
CDR3 length: 13
D gene: TRBD2
clone size: .
V gene: TRBV4-1
J gene: TRBJ2-7

CDR3 DNA: TGTGCCAGCAGCCCCGGACAGGGGGTCGATAATGAGCAGTTCTTC
CDR3 protein: CASSPGQGVDNEQFF
CDR3 length: 15
D gene: TRBD1
clone size: few
V gene: TRBV5-5
J gene: TRBJ2-1

CDR3 DNA: TGTGCCAGCAGCCTCGCGGGACAGGGAAACACCATATATTTT
CDR3 protein: CASSLAGQGNTIYF
CDR3 length: 14
D gene: TRBD1
clone size: .
V gene: TRBV6-5
J gene: TRBJ1-3

CDR3 DNA: TGTGCCAGCGGGACAGGGGGGACTGAAGCTTTCTTT
CDR3 protein: CASGTGGTEAFF
CDR3 length: 12
D gene: TRBD1
clone size: .
V gene: TRBV28
J gene: TRBJ1-1

CDR3 DNA: TGCAGCGTTGATTCTGGGGGCTCGGCTGAAGCTTTCTTT
CDR3 protein: CSVDSGGSAEAFF
CDR3 length: 13
D gene: .
clone size: .
V gene: TRBV29-1
J gene: TRBJ1-1

CDR3 DNA: TGTGCCGACACCCACCGGCCTAGCGGATACCAAGAGACCCAGTACTTC
CDR3 protein: CADTHRPSGYQETQYF
CDR3 length: 16
D gene: TRBD2
clone size: .
V gene: TRBV30
J gene: TRBJ2-5

CDR3 DNA: TGTGCCAGCAGCGTAGAGCCGGAGGGTCACACTGAAGCTTTCTTT
CDR3 protein: CASSVEPEGHTEAFF
CDR3 length: 15
D gene: .
clone size: .
V gene: TRBV9
J gene: TRBJ1-1

CDR3 DNA: TGTGCCAGCAGTTTCGGCTCGGCGGGAATCAATGAGCAGTTCTTC
CDR3 protein: CASSFGSAGINEQFF
CDR3 length: 15
D gene: .
clone size: few
V gene: TRBV6-5
J gene: TRBJ2-1

CDR3 DNA: TGTGCCAGCTCCGAGTTGGGGGCCGTGGAGAACACTGAAGCTTTCTTT
CDR3 protein: CASSELGAVENTEAFF
CDR3 length: 16
D gene: .
clone size: .
V gene: TRBV18
J gene: TRBJ1-1

CDR3 DNA: TGTGCCAGCAGCGGCATGGGGACAGGGTTATTCTCTGGGGCCAACGTCCTGACTTTC
CDR3 protein: CASSGMGTGLFSGANVLTF
CDR3 length: 19
D gene: TRBD1
clone size: few
V gene: TRBV5-4
J gene: TRBJ2-6

CDR3 DNA: TGTGCCACCAGCAGAGATATCTATGGCTCCTACAATGAGCAGTTCTTC
CDR3 protein: CATSRDIYGSYNEQFF
CDR3 length: 16
D gene: .
clone size: once
V gene: TRBV15
J gene: TRBJ2-1

CDR3 DNA: TGTGCCAGCAGCCAAGATCCCCGACAGTCCGTGGGCATTCAGTACTTC
CDR3 protein: CASSQDPRQSVGIQYF
CDR3 length: 16
D gene: .
clone size: .
V gene: TRBV4-2
J gene: TRBJ2-4

CDR3 DNA: TGCAGCGGCGAGGGCTTACTTAGCACAGATACGCAGTATTTT
CDR3 protein: CSGEGLLSTDTQYF
CDR3 length: 14
D gene: .
clone size: .
V gene: TRBV29-1
J gene: TRBJ2-3

CDR3 DNA: TGCGCCAGCAGCTTGGTTACAGGGGGAGGGAACACTGAAGCTTTCTTT
CDR3 protein: CASSLVTGGGNTEAFF
CDR3 length: 16
D gene: TRBD1
clone size: .
V gene: TRBV5-1
J gene: TRBJ1-1

CDR3 DNA: TGCGCCAGCAGCCTCCGGGACAAAAGAGAAGCTTTCTTT
CDR3 protein: CASSLRDKREAFF
CDR3 length: 13
D gene: .
clone size: few
V gene: TRBV4-1
J gene: TRBJ1-1

CDR3 DNA: TGTGCCAGCATATCTAGCGGCCGGTACGAGCAGTACTTC
CDR3 protein: CASISSGRYEQYF
CDR3 length: 13
D gene: TRBD2
clone size: .
V gene: TRBV27
J gene: TRBJ2-7

CDR3 DNA: TGTGCCAGCATGGCTGGCAGTCAGCCCCAGCATTTT
CDR3 protein: CASMAGSQPQHF
CDR3 length: 12
D gene: .
clone size: .
V gene: TRBV6-1
J gene: TRBJ1-5

CDR3 DNA: TGTGCCAGCAGTCCCGCTGGCGGACTACGGGATGAGCAGTTCTTC
CDR3 protein: CASSPAGGLRDEQFF
CDR3 length: 15
D gene: .
clone size: .
V gene: TRBV5-4
J gene: TRBJ2-1